This T cell receptor beta chain originates from a study of blood T cell repertoires in COVID-19. Study-level information: T cells, B-cell-depleted T cells, or PBMCs supplied cDNA or gDNA.

The J segment lost 4 bases and the V segment lost 3 bases, leaving 0 bases of the junction unmatched. The CDR3 runs to 15 residues. Germline CDR1 and CDR2: SGHRS and YFSETQ. Assay: immunoSEQ multiplex PCR; the TCRdb copy retains only in-frame clones and omits some. The sample records about 150,000 clones, roughly 80% being singletons. This rearrangement joins TRBV5-1 to TRBJ2-3, with 15 nucleotides matching TRBD2. The specimen sequenced was peripheral blood. The sequence was obtained from a woman aged 80 or over with COVID-19, enrolled during active disease. The CDR3 reads CASSWTSGGADTQYF. CDR3 sequence (DNA): TGCGCCAGCAGCTGGACTAGCGGGGGGGCAGATACGCAGTATTTT.